The clone carrying this T cell receptor beta chain has just a few counts. Its antigen remains unidentified. The CDR3 has 13 amino acids. The V end lost 5 bases, the J end lost 6 bases, and 11 bases lay between the germline ends. The data originate from a study of CD8 T cells in ankylosing spondylitis. Making the TCR beta libraries involved quantitative 5'-RACE with molecular barcodes. Using its own MiXCR run on the 5' RACE reads, TCRdb lists one record per CDR3 protein. The repertoire holds about 220,000 distinct CDR3 sequences, with about 16% as singletons. General observations from the study: Significant enrichment of disease-linked clones was reportedly seen in matched ankylosing spondylitis synovial fluid. The study identified a TCR beta motif of roughly eight highly homologous variants that appeared characteristic of ankylosing spondylitis blood. Before this, some motif variants had been reported in reactive arthritis synovial fluid and blood.

The V and J genes are TRBV12-3 or TRBV12-4 and TRBJ1-5, with a possible D match to TRBD1 (6 bases). The sequence was obtained from a male donor with ankylosing spondylitis. Sequenced sample: blood, either unsorted or a sorted T cell fraction (not recorded which). The CDR3 DNA is TGTGCCAGCAGTCCTCAGGGGAGTCAGCCCCAGCATTTT. The encoded protein is CASSPQGSQPQHF.